Below are 32 T cell receptor beta chains sequenced from a single sample in a study of blood T cell repertoires in COVID-19. The table came from immunoSEQ multiplex PCR; TCRdb's copy has only in-frame clones and leaves some out. The sample has a few hundred thousand clones, around 90% seen once. The source material was peripheral blood. Receptors were obtained from a woman between 45 and 65 years old with COVID-19, enrolled during active disease.

The chain combines TRBV6-5 with TRBJ2-7; D might be TRBD1 (6 bases). The germline gives CDR1 MNHEY, CDR2 SVGAGI. The CDR3 contains 14 residues. The germline V and J ends were trimmed by 6 bases and 3 bases, with 15 bases remaining between them. CDR3 sequence: CASRVGQTIYEQYF. The CDR3 DNA reads as TGTGCCAGCAGGGTAGGACAGACCATCTACGAGCAGTACTTC.

This clone was observed a single time. The chain joins TRBV27 to TRBJ1-1; D is unclear. Per the germline V gene, CDR1 is MNHEY and CDR2 is SMNVEV (reference sequence). The V end was cut by 3 bases, the J end by 0 bases, with 5 bases between. This CDR3 is built from 13 residues. CDR3 DNA: TGTGCCAGCAGTTTGAACATGAACACTGAAGCTTTCTTT. It yields the protein CASSLNMNTEAFF.

The chain combines TRBV7-2 with TRBJ1-5, with D tentatively TRBD1 (6 bases). The length of the CDR3 is 17 residues. V was trimmed by 5 bases and J by 7 bases, leaving 24 bases between them. The germline CDR1 and CDR2 sequences are SGHTA and FQGNSA. The CDR3 loop is CASSVQMGGGHRQPQHF. CDR3 DNA: TGTGCCAGCAGCGTACAGATGGGGGGGGGACATAGACAGCCCCAGCATTTT. Full variable domain (remainder filled in from reference TRBV7-2 and TRBJ1-5): GAGVSQSPSNKVTEKGKDVELRCDPISGHTALYWYRQSLGQGLEFLIYFQGNSAPDKSGLPSDRFSAERTGGSVSTLTIQRTQQEDSAVYLCASSVQMGGGHRQPQHFGDGTRLSIL.

The rearrangement uses TRBV5-1 and TRBJ1-1; 7 bases fit TRBD1. In germline, CDR1 is SGHRS, CDR2 YFSETQ. This CDR3 is 15 amino acids long. J was trimmed by 0 bases and V by 4 bases; bases with no gene match: 6. CDR3 coding DNA: TGCGCCAGCAGCGAAAGACAGGGTATGAACACTGAAGCTTTCTTT. Its protein product is CASSERQGMNTEAFF.

V usage is TRBV2 and J usage is TRBJ1-5; TRBD1 matches at 9 bases. The CDR3 is made up of 15 amino acids. Germline CDR1 and CDR2: SNHLY and FYNNEI. V shed 4 bases and J 2 bases; nucleotides not matched to a gene: 3. The CDR3 DNA reads TGTGCCAGCAGTGGGGACAGGGTTGGCAATCAGCCCCAGCATTTT. Its translation is CASSGDRVGNQPQHF.

The J gene is TRBJ1-1, the V gene TRBV11-2, with D perhaps TRBD1 (5 bases). V lost 5 bases, J lost 5 bases, and 18 bases lay in between. CDR1 and CDR2 from the germline V gene are SGHAT and FQNNGV. CDR3 length equals 15 residues. The CDR3 loop is CASSPPAGGWTEAFF. In DNA, the CDR3 is TGTGCCAGCAGCCCACCAGCCGGGGGATGGACTGAAGCTTTCTTT.

The V call is TRBV9, the J call TRBJ2-5; TRBD1 might be the D (6 bases). Per the germline V gene, CDR1 is SGDLS and CDR2 is YYNGEE. The CDR3 is 13 amino acids. The germline V and J ends were trimmed by 5 bases and 4 bases, with 12 bases remaining between them. The CDR3 DNA reads TGTGCCAGCAGTTCACGCAGGGGAGAGACCCAGTACTTC. Its translation is CASSSRRGETQYF.

This chain uses TRBV4-1 with TRBJ2-7; TRBD2 matches 7 bases. Trimming cost V 0 bases and J 1 base; bases outside gene matches: 6. The germline V gene encodes CDR1 MGHRA and CDR2 YSYEKL. The CDR3 has 16 amino acids. The CDR3, as DNA: TGCGCCAGCAGCCAAGATAAGAGGGAGGGTTCCTACGAGCAGTACTTC. Amino acids: CASSQDKREGSYEQYF.

The gene calls are TRBV19 and TRBJ1-4; 10 nucleotides agree with TRBD1. Germline CDR1 is LNHDA and CDR2 is SQIVND (reference sequence). The ends lost 3 bases at V and 7 bases at J; junction bases unmatched: 2. CDR3 length: 14 amino acids. The CDR3 nucleotides read TGTGCCAGTAGTATCGGGACAGGGGCTGAAAAACTGTTTTTT. Translating gives CASSIGTGAEKLFF.

The count of this clone is one. The V and J genes are TRBV28 and TRBJ1-2; 8 nucleotides agree with TRBD1. This CDR3 spans 15 amino acids. Unmatched junction bases numbered 8, after V lost 5 bases and J lost 3 bases. Per germline, CDR1 MDHEN and CDR2 SYDVKM. CDR3 bases: TGTGCCAGCAGTCCTCCGGACAGGGTCTACTATGGCTACACCTTC. It codes for CASSPPDRVYYGYTF.

V and J are TRBV30 and TRBJ1-1; weak D call: TRBD1 (6 bases). CDR1 is GTSNPN, CDR2 SVGIG, per germline (reference sequence). CDR3 size: 19 residues. With 0 bases removed from V and 0 bases from J, the gap between germline ends came to 23 bases. CDR3 amino acids: CAWSVDRLGEFRMNTEAFF. The CDR3 coding sequence is TGTGCCTGGAGTGTCGACAGGTTAGGGGAGTTTAGGATGAACACTGAAGCTTTCTTT.

The chain is built from TRBV24-1 and TRBJ1-3; D is undetermined. Germline CDR1 KGHDR, CDR2 SFDVKD. This CDR3 has 15 residues. V dropped 3 bases and J dropped 4 bases, with 12 bases sitting between them. The CDR3 DNA reads TGTGCCACCAGTGATGCAAAAAGCCCCGGAAACACCATATATTTT. Translating gives CATSDAKSPGNTIYF.

The V gene is TRBV7-2, the J gene TRBJ1-1, with 7 bases that match TRBD1. The V gene end was trimmed by 4 bases and the J gene end by 6 bases; junction bases not matched to a gene: 5. The CDR3 is made up of 13 amino acids. Per germline, CDR1 SGHTA and CDR2 FQGNSA. CDR3 protein: CASSSTGLAEAFF. CDR3 DNA: TGTGCCAGCAGCTCGACAGGGTTAGCTGAAGCTTTCTTT. Full variable domain (rest looked up from reference TRBV7-2 and TRBJ1-1): GAGVSQSPSNKVTEKGKDVELRCDPISGHTALYWYRQSLGQGLEFLIYFQGNSAPDKSGLPSDRFSAERTGGSVSTLTIQRTQQEDSAVYLCASSSTGLAEAFFGQGTRLTVV.

The chain couples TRBV11-2 to TRBJ1-2; 7 bases map to TRBD1. The CDR3 has 13 amino acids. Germline loops: CDR1 SGHAT, CDR2 FQNNGV. V was pared by 5 bases and J by 3 bases, with 3 bases of the junction left unmatched. CDR3 region: CASSQDRDYGYTF. The CDR3 nucleotides are TGTGCCAGCAGCCAAGACAGGGACTATGGCTACACCTTC. Together with reference TRBV11-2 and TRBJ1-2, the CDR3 gives the full variable domain: EAGVAQSPRYKIIEKRQSVAFWCNPISGHATLYWYQQILGQGPKLLIQFQNNGVVDDSQLPKDRFSAERLKGVDSTLKIQPAKLEDSAVYLCASSQDRDYGYTFGSGTRLTVV.

This chain uses TRBV5-4 with TRBJ2-7; D unresolved. CDR1 is SGHNT and CDR2 is YYREEE in the germline V gene (reference sequence). V gave up 0 bases and J gave up 5 bases, with 15 bases separating them. The CDR3 extends over 15 amino acids. As DNA, the CDR3 is TGTGCCAGCAGCTTGGTACTTGACTTAATACACGAGCAGTACTTC. Translated, it gives CASSLVLDLIHEQYF.

This rearrangement joins TRBV18 to TRBJ2-7, with TRBD2 matching over 14 bases. The ends lost 3 bases at V and 3 bases at J; junction bases unmatched: 16. Germline V lookup: CDR1 KGHSH, CDR2 LQKENI. This CDR3 is 20 amino acids long. This CDR3 is CASSPPPGLAGALGVYEQYF. The CDR3 region has the DNA TGTGCCAGCTCACCCCCCCCGGGACTAGCGGGAGCCCTCGGTGTCTACGAGCAGTACTTC.

The gene calls are TRBV15 and TRBJ1-2; a possible D gene is TRBD1 (6 bases). The CDR3 extends over 15 amino acids. Trimming took off 0 bases at V and 8 bases at J, with 16 bases between the two ends. Germline V gives CDR1 LNHNV, CDR2 YYDKDF (reference sequence). CDR3 region: CATSRDVEGGTGYTF. CDR3 in DNA: TGTGCCACCAGCAGAGATGTGGAGGGGGGGACGGGCTACACCTTC.

This chain links TRBV7-6 with TRBJ1-5, with TRBD1 matching over 7 bases. Per germline, CDR1 SGHVS and CDR2 FNYEAQ. V dropped 5 bases and J dropped 6; count of bases not matched to a gene: 13. This CDR3 spans 16 amino acids. This CDR3 is CASSRGYRGLGQPQHF. Here the CDR3 DNA reads TGTGCCAGCAGCCGAGGTTACAGGGGATTGGGTCAGCCCCAGCATTTT.

V is TRBV19 and J is TRBJ2-1, with 7 bases matching TRBD1. V was clipped by 4 bases and J by 4 bases; unmatched bases: 7. CDR3 length: 15 amino acids. The germline V gene has CDR1 LNHDA and CDR2 SQIVND (reference sequence). CDR3 amino acids: CASSRPGQVYNEQFF. Here the CDR3 DNA reads TGTGCCAGTAGTAGGCCAGGACAGGTTTACAATGAGCAGTTCTTC.

The chain links TRBV6-5 to TRBJ2-7; 8 bases are shared with TRBD1. The CDR3 sequence is 16 residues long. V lost 1 base to trimming and J lost 3 bases; unmatched junction nucleotides: 8. Germline CDR1 reads MNHEY; CDR2 reads SVGAGI. The CDR3 coding sequence is TGTGCCAGCAGTTACTTAAACCCCGGGACAGGCTACGAGCAGTACTTC. Residues: CASSYLNPGTGYEQYF.

The chain links TRBV6-2 or TRBV6-3 to TRBJ2-7; a weak D match, TRBD2 (6 bases). V dropped 4 bases and J dropped 1 base, with 8 bases sitting between them. CDR3 length: 13 amino acids. Germline CDR1 MNHEY, CDR2 SVGEGT. Written as DNA, the CDR3 is TGTGCCAGCAGTTTTGCGGGGTCCTACGAGCAGTACTTC. This encodes CASSFAGSYEQYF.

This rearrangement joins TRBV4-1 to TRBJ1-4; TRBD1 aligns across 8 bases. The CDR3 sequence is 18 residues long. Unmatched junction bases numbered 18, after V lost 4 bases and J lost 8 bases. Germline CDR1 reads MGHRA; CDR2 reads YSYEKL. In nucleotides, the CDR3 is TGCGCCAGCAGCCCTTTTAAAGACGTGGGACAGGAGGGAGAAAAACTGTTTTTT. It yields the protein CASSPFKDVGQEGEKLFF.

This sequence joins TRBV5-8 and TRBJ1-6; a possible D gene is TRBD1 (5 bases). In germline, CDR1 is SGHTS, CDR2 YDEGEE. The V gene lost 0 bases and the J gene lost 9 bases, with 10 bases spanning the gap. This CDR3 has 14 amino acids. CDR3: CASSLVWGPSPLHF. The CDR3 nucleotides are TGTGCCAGCAGCTTGGTCTGGGGCCCTTCACCCCTCCACTTT. The whole variable domain, filled in from reference TRBV5-8 and TRBJ1-6, reads EAGVTQSPTHLIKTRGQQATLRCSPISGHTSVYWYQQALGLGLQFLLWYDEGEERNRGNFPPRFSGRQFPNYSSELNVNALELEDSALYLCASSLVWGPSPLHFGNGTRLTVT.

The CDR3 nucleotides are TGTGCCAGTAGTATGGGACAGGGGAACAATCAGCCCCAGCATTTT. The encoded protein is CASSMGQGNNQPQHF. The chain employs TRBV19 and TRBJ1-5; TRBD1 aligns across 10 bases. This CDR3 is built from 15 residues. Per germline, CDR1 LNHDA and CDR2 SQIVND (reference sequence). V dropped 3 bases and J dropped 3; count of bases not matched to a gene: 2.

CDR3 sequence: CASSPGTGLEAFF. CDR3 coding DNA: TGCGCCAGCAGCCCTGGGACAGGTCTTGAAGCTTTCTTT. The chain has TRBV4-3 and TRBJ1-1; 8 nucleotides align to TRBD1. The CDR3 loop spans 13 amino acids. Germline loops: CDR1 LGHNA, CDR2 YSLEER. V lost 4 bases and J lost 7; bases outside the gene matches: 5.

The V call is TRBV28, the J call TRBJ2-7; TRBD1 matches at 10 bases. This CDR3 is built from 12 residues. In germline, CDR1 is MDHEN, CDR2 SYDVKM. Trimming cost V 8 bases and J 2 bases; bases outside gene matches: 0. The CDR3 DNA reads as TGTGCCAGCGGGACAGGGGCCTACGAGCAGTACTTC. Translated, it gives CASGTGAYEQYF.

The chain has TRBV12-3 or TRBV12-4 and TRBJ1-2, with D tentatively TRBD1 (6 bases). The CDR3 spans 13 residues. Trimming pared 7 bases from V and 6 bases from J, leaving 15 bases between. CDR3 DNA sequence: TGTGCCAGCATCTCTCAGGGGTCGGATGGCTACACCTTC. Protein sequence: CASISQGSDGYTF.

This clone was detected once. The gene calls are TRBV21-1 and TRBJ1-5. TRBV21-1 is an annotated pseudogene. This CDR3 is 16 amino acids long. The CDR3 reads CASSRGPVQGGQPQHF. In nucleotides, the CDR3 is TGTGCCAGCAGCCGAGGTCCGGTTCAAGGCGGACAGCCCCAGCATTTT.

This sequence joins TRBV28 and TRBJ2-4; 7 nucleotides line up with TRBD2. Losses at the gene ends were 3 bases for V and 6 bases for J; bases not matched to a gene: 5. The CDR3 sequence is 14 residues long. CDR1 MDHEN and CDR2 SYDVKM come from the germline V gene. The CDR3 nucleotides read TGTGCCAGCAGTTTCCCGCGGGGGATAAACATTCAGTACTTC. Amino acids: CASSFPRGINIQYF. The entire variable domain, with the rest obtained from reference TRBV28 and TRBJ2-4, is as follows: DVKVTQSSRYLVKRTGEKVFLECVQDMDHENMFWYRQDPGLGLRLIYFSYDVKMKEKGDIPEGYSVSREKKERFSLILESASTNQTSMYLCASSFPRGINIQYFGAGTRLSVL.

This sequence joins TRBV9 and TRBJ2-7; 7 positions agree with TRBD1. CDR1 and CDR2 from the germline V gene are SGDLS and YYNGEE. V shed 0 bases, J shed 10 bases, and the junction held 7 bases outside the gene matches. The CDR3 has 13 amino acids. The CDR3 region has the DNA TGTGCCAGCAGCGTAGCCCCATACAGGGGACAGTACTTC. Protein product: CASSVAPYRGQYF.

The J gene is TRBJ2-2, the V gene TRBV3-1 (or the pseudogene TRBV3-2), with D perhaps TRBD2 (5 bases). V was cut by 0 bases and J by 5 bases, with 16 bases left in between. The V gene's germline CDR1 is LGHDT and CDR2 YNNKEL (reference sequence). The CDR3 sequence is 17 residues long. The CDR3 spells CASSQERARGSTGELFF. CDR3 coding DNA: TGTGCCAGCAGCCAAGAAAGAGCCCGAGGGTCTACCGGGGAGCTGTTTTTT.

The chain joins TRBV13 to TRBJ2-5, with TRBD2 identical over 12 bases. J gave up 4 bases and V 3 bases, and 9 bases lay outside the gene matches. Germline CDR1 PRHDT, CDR2 FYEKMQ (reference sequence). The CDR3 runs to 17 residues. CDR3 loop: CASSFRLAGDVGETQYF. The CDR3, as DNA: TGTGCCAGCAGCTTTCGACTAGCGGGAGACGTAGGAGAGACCCAGTACTTC. The full variable domain, rest sourced from reference TRBV13 and TRBJ2-5, is AAGVIQSPRHLIKEKRETATLKCYPIPRHDTVYWYQQGPGQDPQFLISFYEKMQSDKGSIPDRFSAQQFSDYHSELNMSSLELGDSALYFCASSFRLAGDVGETQYFGPGTRLLVL.